This TCR beta chain comes out of a study of shared clonotypes between healthy human individuals. Of note for this clone: The antigen is unknown.

Unmatched junction bases numbered 9, after V lost 0 bases and J lost 7 bases. This CDR3 region has 16 residues. Germline CDR1 is LGHNA and CDR2 is YNFKEQ. Each sample came from a Caucasian adult donor living in Nashville, Tennessee. Sorted-subset replicate PCR reactions were performed with about 190 ng DNA, corresponding to tens of thousands of T cell genomes. Sequencing used immunoSEQ multiplex PCR; TCRdb keeps in-frame clones, though not all of them. The sample gives some 500,000 clones, 95% to 97% of which show up once; around 0.067% is in the top ten. Study-level findings and limits: Naive CD4 clonotype sharing across a few donors was around 5.5%.

The material sequenced was naive CD4+ T cells sorted from blood. Subset: CD45RA+ positively selected. The clonotype was recovered from a woman between 25 and 40 years old in good health. The chain links TRBV4-2 to TRBJ2-7, with 10 bases lining up with TRBD2. The CDR3 DNA sequence: TGTGCCAGCAGCCAAGATGTGCTAGCGGGAGTTGTTGAGCAGTACTTC. Protein: CASSQDVLAGVVEQYF.